These 9 T cell receptor beta chains were all obtained from the same sample, sequenced in a study of shared clonotypes between healthy human individuals. Assay: immunoSEQ multiplex PCR; the TCRdb copy retains only in-frame clones and omits some. The data contain approximately 1,500,000 clones, approximately 96% of them singletons. The sequenced sample consisted of naive CD4+ T cells sorted from blood. Stated subset: CD45RA+ positively selected. The receptors originated from a man under 40 in good health.

The rearrangement links TRBV28 to TRBJ1-5; D is unresolved. This CDR3 is 11 amino acids long. Germline V gene sequence: CDR1 MDHEN, CDR2 SYDVKM. Trimming pared 4 bases from V and 11 bases from J, leaving 9 bases between. CDR3 amino acids: CASSSTPAQHF. The CDR3 DNA sequence: TGTGCCAGCAGTTCGACACCGGCCCAGCATTTT.

In DNA form, the CDR3 reads TGCGCCAGCAGCTTGGGGTCGACCAATTACAATGAGCAGTTCTTC. Its translation is CASSLGSTNYNEQFF. V gene TRBV5-1 combines with J gene TRBJ2-1; D remains unclear. V dropped 0 bases and J dropped 4 bases, with 11 bases sitting between them. The CDR3 is 15 residues long. Germline CDR1 is SGHRS and CDR2 is YFSETQ.

The chain couples TRBV5-1 to TRBJ2-3, with D unresolved. V lost 4 bases and J lost 6, with 9 bases in between. Germline V lookup: CDR1 SGHRS, CDR2 YFSETQ. There are 12 residues in the CDR3. The CDR3 DNA is TGCGCCAGCAGCCAAGAGTTGGATACGCAGTATTTT. Protein product: CASSQELDTQYF.

The gene calls are TRBV29-1 and TRBJ2-1, with D possibly TRBD2 on 6 matching bases. Trimming took 8 bases from V and 4 from J, leaving 15 bases between them. Germline values: CDR1 SQVTM, CDR2 ANQGSEA. The CDR3 extends over 13 amino acids. CDR3 loop: CSCGIRRYNEQFF. CDR3 DNA: TGCAGCTGCGGGATCCGCCGATACAATGAGCAGTTCTTC.

This clone was seen only once. This rearrangement joins TRBV7-6 to TRBJ2-1; 7 bases line up with TRBD2. Per the germline V gene, CDR1 is SGHVS and CDR2 is FNYEAQ. This CDR3 is 16 amino acids long. V dropped 5 bases and J dropped 4; count of bases not matched to a gene: 11. The CDR3 loop is CASSPFKGRDYNEQFF. CDR3 sequence (DNA): TGTGCCAGCAGCCCATTTAAGGGGAGGGATTACAATGAGCAGTTCTTC.

This sequence joins TRBV19 and TRBJ2-4; D is ambiguous. The CDR3 is made up of 13 amino acids. V dropped 6 bases and J dropped 7 bases, with 13 bases sitting between them. Germline V gene data show CDR1 as LNHDA and CDR2 as SQIVND (reference sequence). The CDR3 DNA is TGTGCCAGTAGCTTACAAGTTATCAACATTCAGTACTTC. Translation gives CASSLQVINIQYF.

The V gene is TRBV7-3, the J gene TRBJ1-2; the match to TRBD1 covers 10 bases. V shed 5 bases and J 5 bases; nucleotides not matched to a gene: 11. The CDR3 length is 16 residues. CDR1 and CDR2 from the germline V gene are SGHTA and FQGTGA. CDR3 sequence (DNA): TGTGCCAGCAGCCGCCTAGACAGGGGGCGAGGATATGGCTACACCTTC. Residues: CASSRLDRGRGYGYTF.

The V and J genes are TRBV19 and TRBJ1-1; D not resolved. CDR1 is LNHDA and CDR2 is SQIVND in the germline V gene (reference sequence). The CDR3 runs to 13 residues. The CDR3 coding sequence is TGTGCGACGAGGGAGTTCATGAACACTGAAGCTTTCTTT. It specifies CATREFMNTEAFF.

The count of this clone is one. This rearrangement joins TRBV5-5 to TRBJ1-2; D is uncertain. Germline values: CDR1 SGHKS, CDR2 YYEKEE (reference sequence). The CDR3 consists of 13 residues. With 0 bases removed from V and 3 bases from J, the gap between germline ends came to 6 bases. CDR3 sequence reads: CASSLGADYGYTF. The CDR3 DNA sequence: TGTGCCAGCAGCTTGGGGGCAGACTATGGCTACACCTTC.